This entry lists 30 T cell receptor beta chains sequenced from one sample in a study of post-analysis software for immune sequencing data. Regarding the study as a whole: Patients had higher frequencies than controls of about five TRBV segments, including TRBV5-6, TRBV5-1 and TRBV20-1.

Which antigens these TCRs recognize remains unknown. TCR beta libraries were prepared from cDNA with unique molecular identifiers. TCRdb called the PCR reads again in MiXCR, with one record for every CDR3 protein. The data contain approximately 630,000 distinct CDR3 sequences, 59% of them singletons. The sequenced material came from blood. The receptors derive from a girl aged 2 to 10 with multiple sclerosis.

CDR3 in amino acids: CASSRTTSGSGEQETQYF. CDR3 in DNA: TGTGCCAGCAGCCGAACGACTAGCGGGAGCGGGGAACAAGAGACCCAGTACTTC. V is TRBV7-2 and J is TRBJ2-5; 12 bases line up with TRBD2. The CDR3 runs to 18 residues. Germline CDR1 is SGHTA and CDR2 is FQGNSA. Losses at the gene ends were 5 bases for V and 2 bases for J; bases not matched to a gene: 12.

The chain has TRBV20-1 and TRBJ2-7; 8 bases align to TRBD1. The CDR3 is 14 amino acids. Trimming at V came to 4 bases and at J to 5 bases, leaving 10 bases not matched to a gene. Germline V lookup: CDR1 DFQATT, CDR2 SNEGSKA (reference sequence). Here the CDR3 DNA reads TGCAGTGCTAACGAATGGGGACAGGCCGACGAGCAGTACTTC. Translating it yields CSANEWGQADEQYF.

This chain links TRBV29-1 with TRBJ2-1, with 10 nucleotides matching TRBD2. The trim removed 6 bases at V and 10 bases at J, leaving 12 bases unmatched. This CDR3 is built from 14 residues. Germline V gene lookup returns CDR1 SQVTM and CDR2 ANQGSEA. For the CDR3, the DNA is TGCAGCGTCCGGGTAGCGGGGGGCCTAGGGGAGCAGTTCTTC. This sequence encodes CSVRVAGGLGEQFF.

V and J are TRBV28 and TRBJ2-5; 14 bases are a match to TRBD2. CDR1 and CDR2 from the germline V gene are MDHEN and SYDVKM. CDR3 length equals 14 residues. With 7 bases clipped from V and 11 bases from J, the junction kept 9 bases outside the gene matches. In DNA, the CDR3 is TGTGCCAGCACCGTGACTAGCGGGAGGGAAGAGCAGTACTTC. Encoded protein: CASTVTSGREEQYF.

V usage is TRBV4-2 and J usage is TRBJ2-3; a possible D gene is TRBD2 (5 bases). The CDR3 covers 15 residues. With 0 bases removed from V and 2 bases from J, the gap between germline ends came to 9 bases. Germline values: CDR1 LGHNA, CDR2 YNFKEQ. The CDR3 protein is CASSQESGFTDTQYF. DNA for the CDR3: TGTGCCAGCAGCCAAGAATCGGGGTTCACAGATACGCAGTATTTT.

This clonotype was picked up a small number of times. V gene TRBV6-6 combines with J gene TRBJ1-5, with a possible D match to TRBD1 (6 bases). Germline CDR1 MNHNY, CDR2 SVGAGI (reference sequence). V gave up 5 bases and J gave up 0 bases, with 17 bases separating them. The CDR3 covers 17 residues. For the CDR3, the DNA is TGTGCCAGCAGTCTGTTGAGGACAGCTTATAGCAATCAGCCCCAGCATTTT. It yields the protein CASSLLRTAYSNQPQHF.

The rearrangement joins TRBV5-1 to TRBJ2-3; D is unresolved. CDR3 size: 14 residues. The germline V gene encodes CDR1 SGHRS and CDR2 YFSETQ. Trimming pared 4 bases from V and 5 bases from J, leaving 14 bases between. CDR3 amino acids: CASSQDSARDTQYF. CDR3 sequence (DNA): TGCGCCAGCAGCCAAGACTCCGCCCGAGATACGCAGTATTTT.

This rearrangement joins TRBV4-3 to TRBJ2-1; 8 positions match TRBD2. Germline values: CDR1 LGHNA, CDR2 YSLEER. The CDR3 runs to 20 residues. V was pared by 1 base and J by 1 base, with 15 bases of the junction left unmatched. The CDR3 spells CASSQVARGGAKISYNEQFF. CDR3 DNA sequence: TGCGCCAGCAGCCAAGTGGCCCGGGGGGGAGCCAAGATTTCCTACAATGAGCAGTTCTTC.

This clonotype showed up just once. The rearrangement links TRBV9 to TRBJ2-1; TRBD2 matches at 11 bases. With 3 bases clipped from V and 6 bases from J, the junction kept 5 bases outside the gene matches. CDR3 length: 15 residues. Germline V CDR1 and CDR2: SGDLS, YYNGEE. The CDR3 is CASSALAGGGNEQFF. The CDR3 nucleotides are TGTGCCAGCAGCGCCCTAGCGGGAGGAGGCAATGAGCAGTTCTTC.

This rearrangement joins TRBV5-1 to TRBJ1-1; maybe TRBD1 (6 bases). Germline CDR1 SGHRS, CDR2 YFSETQ. CDR3 length: 17 residues. V lost 0 bases and J 0 bases, leaving 15 bases between the germline ends. For the CDR3, the DNA is TGCGCCAGCAGCTTGGAGCCCCTGACAGGTCTGAACACTGAAGCTTTCTTT. This sequence encodes CASSLEPLTGLNTEAFF.

V usage is TRBV6-1 and J usage is TRBJ2-5; D may be TRBD1 (6 bases). CDR1 is MNHNS, CDR2 SASEGT, per germline. V was trimmed by 6 bases and J by 0 bases, leaving 11 bases between them. This CDR3 comprises 14 residues. CDR3 nucleotide sequence: TGTGCCAGCAGGGACAGTGGCTACCAAGAGACCCAGTACTTC. Translated: CASRDSGYQETQYF.

V is TRBV6-5 and J is TRBJ2-1, with TRBD2 as a possible D gene (6 bases). This CDR3 spans 15 amino acids. V lost 2 bases and J 3 bases, leaving 11 bases between the germline ends. The germline V gene has CDR1 MNHEY and CDR2 SVGAGI. Here the CDR3 reads CASSYARDFYNEQFF. The CDR3, as DNA: TGTGCCAGCAGTTACGCCCGGGACTTCTACAATGAGCAGTTCTTC.

The chain couples TRBV4-3 to TRBJ2-5; tentatively, D is TRBD2 (6 bases). The V end was cut by 4 bases, the J end by 5 bases, with 17 bases between. Germline V gene lookup returns CDR1 LGHNA and CDR2 YSLEER. CDR3 length: 15 residues. The CDR3 loop is CASSRGTDDGETQYF. The CDR3 region has the DNA TGCGCCAGCAGCCGTGGGACTGACGACGGGGAGACCCAGTACTTC.

The sample holds a few counts of this clonotype. This sequence joins TRBV29-1 and TRBJ1-2, with no clear D. V shed 3 bases and J shed 7 bases, with 12 bases lying between them. This CDR3 is built from 12 residues. Germline V gene data show CDR1 as SQVTM and CDR2 as ANQGSEA. The CDR3 DNA sequence: TGCAGCGTTGAGGCCGCGGGAGCTGGCTACACCTTC. The encoded protein is CSVEAAGAGYTF.

This chain uses TRBV29-1 with TRBJ1-1, with D hard to call. CDR3 length: 11 amino acids. V gave up 6 bases and J gave up 6 bases, with 11 bases separating them. The V gene's germline CDR1 is SQVTM and CDR2 ANQGSEA. For the CDR3, the DNA is TGCAGCGTATCACCGGGTCCTGAAGCTTTCTTT. Translation: CSVSPGPEAFF.

The chain recombines TRBV12-3 or TRBV12-4 with TRBJ1-5; no reliable D call. The CDR3 runs to 13 residues. The V and J ends lost 7 bases and 7 bases respectively, with 14 bases between them. The CDR3 DNA follows: TGTGCCAGCACCGGAGGGCTAGGCCAGCCCCAGCATTTT. It is translated as CASTGGLGQPQHF.

The J gene is TRBJ2-2, the V gene TRBV4-3; maybe TRBD2 (6 bases). Germline V gives CDR1 LGHNA, CDR2 YSLEER. The CDR3 has 18 amino acids. V was cut by 0 bases and J by 3 bases, with 17 bases left in between. CDR3 loop: CASSQERAGFSHTGELFF. CDR3 DNA sequence: TGCGCCAGCAGCCAAGAAAGGGCGGGATTTAGCCACACCGGGGAGCTGTTTTTT.

V and J are TRBV7-9 and TRBJ1-2; D gene unclear. Germline CDR1 and CDR2: SEHNR and FQNEAQ (reference sequence). The CDR3 is 18 amino acids. The V gene lost 1 base and the J gene lost 0 bases, with 18 bases spanning the gap. CDR3 sequence (DNA): TGTGCCAGCAGCTTAGTCCGACATGTCGCTGCCGCTAACTATGGCTACACCTTC. It translates to CASSLVRHVAAANYGYTF.

The chain carries TRBV6-1 and TRBJ2-1, with a weak D call TRBD1 (5 bases). The ends were cut back, 3 bases at V and 9 bases at J, with 15 bases in the middle. Germline assignment: CDR1 MNHNS and CDR2 SASEGT. CDR3 length equals 14 residues. As DNA, the CDR3 is TGTGCCAGCAGTGAGAGTCAGGGATGGGGTGAGCAGTTCTTC. This translates into CASSESQGWGEQFF.

A few counts support this clonotype. V and J are TRBV15 and TRBJ2-7; the D call may be TRBD1 or TRBD2 (5 bases each). This CDR3 region has 15 residues. The V end lost 0 bases, the J end lost 9 bases, and 18 bases lay between the germline ends. Germline V gene lookup returns CDR1 LNHNV and CDR2 YYDKDF (reference sequence). In DNA, the CDR3 is TGTGCCACCAGCAGAGATCTGGGGACGAGTACACGGCAGTACTTC. Amino acids: CATSRDLGTSTRQYF.

In its sample, this clonotype was seen a few times. This chain joins TRBV7-3 and TRBJ2-1; D unclear. There are 14 residues in the CDR3. The V gene lost 0 bases and the J gene lost 4 bases, with 7 bases spanning the gap. Germline CDR1 is SGHTA and CDR2 is FQGTGA. The CDR3 DNA reads as TGTGCCAGCAGCTTAACGTTGGGGTACAATGAGCAGTTCTTC. It encodes CASSLTLGYNEQFF. Together with reference TRBV7-3 and TRBJ2-1, the CDR3 gives the full variable domain: GAGVSQTPSNKVTEKGKYVELRCDPISGHTALYWYRQSLGQGPEFLIYFQGTGAADDSGLPNDRFFAVRPEGSVSTLKIQRTERGDSAVYLCASSLTLGYNEQFFGPGTRLTVL.

The chain joins TRBV13 to TRBJ2-7; 9 nucleotides align to TRBD1. This CDR3 is built from 15 residues. V gave up 4 bases and J gave up 3 bases; unmatched junction bases: 7. Germline assignment: CDR1 PRHDT and CDR2 FYEKMQ (reference sequence). CDR3 nucleotide sequence: TGTGCCAGCAGCTCAGGGACAGGGAATGTCTACGAGCAGTACTTC. This encodes CASSSGTGNVYEQYF.

The chain links TRBV10-3 to TRBJ2-5; TRBD2 matches 9 bases. The CDR3 runs to 15 residues. J was trimmed by 4 bases and V by 6 bases; bases with no gene match: 9. Per the germline V gene, CDR1 is ENHRY and CDR2 is SYGVKD. The CDR3 spells CAISPLAGGRETQYF. CDR3 sequence (DNA): TGTGCCATCAGCCCATTGGCGGGGGGGCGAGAGACCCAGTACTTC.

The rearrangement joins TRBV5-1 to TRBJ2-1, with 7 bases fitting TRBD1. Germline trimming cut 5 bases from V and 4 bases from J; bases unmatched to any gene: 9. This CDR3 contains 15 residues. CDR1 is SGHRS, CDR2 YFSETQ, per germline. This CDR3 is CASRTFGTVYNEQFF. CDR3 nucleotides: TGCGCCAGCAGAACCTTCGGGACAGTATACAATGAGCAGTTCTTC.

V and J are TRBV12-3 or TRBV12-4 and TRBJ1-2; 9 nucleotides line up with TRBD1. V lost 5 bases to trimming and J lost 7 bases; unmatched junction nucleotides: 8. The CDR3 has 14 amino acids. Written as DNA, the CDR3 is TGTGCCAGCAGTGGGACAGGGTCAGCCGGTGGCTACACCTTC. Translated: CASSGTGSAGGYTF.

This chain connects TRBV29-1 to TRBJ2-1; 7 bases are a match to TRBD2. CDR3 length: 14 amino acids. J lost 4 bases, V lost 4 bases, and 7 bases had no gene match. Germline CDR1 is SQVTM and CDR2 is ANQGSEA. CDR3 sequence: CSVGGGRGYNEQFF. The CDR3 DNA sequence: TGCAGCGTTGGGGGAGGGCGGGGGTACAATGAGCAGTTCTTC.

J is TRBJ2-5 and V is TRBV20-1; 8 positions match TRBD1. This CDR3 has 14 amino acids. The V gene's germline CDR1 is DFQATT and CDR2 SNEGSKA (reference sequence). After removal of 6 bases from V and 2 bases from J, the junction contained 8 bases not matched to a gene. CDR3 nucleotide sequence: TGCAGTGCCCGCGGACAGGGTTTTCAAGAGACCCAGTACTTC. Translation gives CSARGQGFQETQYF.

This rearrangement joins TRBV20-1 to TRBJ2-5; 8 bases fit TRBD2. The V segment lost 0 bases and the J segment 1 base; nucleotides outside the gene matches: 4. The CDR3 sequence is 15 residues long. CDR1 and CDR2 from the germline V gene are DFQATT and SNEGSKA (reference sequence). This chain's CDR3 is CSARDETSGQETQYF. CDR3 in DNA: TGCAGTGCTAGAGATGAAACTAGCGGCCAAGAGACCCAGTACTTC.

The J gene is TRBJ2-6, the V gene TRBV6-1; 9 bases map to TRBD2. There are 18 residues in the CDR3. Germline V lookup: CDR1 MNHNS, CDR2 SASEGT. With 6 bases clipped from V and 0 bases from J, the junction kept 9 bases outside the gene matches. The chain's CDR3 is CASSLPLAGLSGANVLTF. The CDR3, as DNA: TGTGCCAGCAGCCTCCCCCTAGCGGGGCTCTCTGGGGCCAACGTCCTGACTTTC.

In the case of this clonotype: At one end the junction does not follow the germline gene, possibly because of a read error. The chain has TRBV5-1 and TRBJ2-1; perhaps TRBD1 as D (6 bases). The J call is in doubt because the DNA end fits TRBJ2-7 better. The CDR3 is made up of 14 amino acids. Per germline, CDR1 SGHRS and CDR2 YFSETQ. CDR3 coding DNA: TGTGCCAGCAGCTTGCCAGGGGTGGACAATGAGCAGTACTTC. Amino acid sequence: CASSLPGVDNEQYF.